The source of this T cell receptor beta chain is a study of neurological immune-mediated disorders. Study-wide results and limits: The highest TCR clonal expansion occurred in HTLV-1-associated myelopathy; multiple sclerosis fell below healthy controls.

CDR3 size: 16 residues. The V gene lost 8 bases and the J gene lost 2 bases, with 22 bases spanning the gap. Noted time point: longitudinal time-point 3. Healthy controls were blood bank volunteers in Maryland, USA. PBMCs stored at -80 C, numbering 2 million, were the origin of the unsorted libraries. Template-switch 5'RACE cDNA synthesis added a 10-nucleotide unique molecular identifier. TCRdb re-called the 5' RACE reads with MiXCR, one entry per CDR3 protein. The table includes about 50,000 distinct CDR3 sequences, roughly 8% detected once. This clonotype was detected ten times or more. Its antigen is as yet unknown.

V and J are TRBV12-3 or TRBV12-4 and TRBJ2-7, with D perhaps matching TRBD2 (6 bases). This clonotype originated in a middle-aged woman in good health. Material: PBMCs. CDR3 in DNA: TGTGCCAGCCGGGGAACGGGAGCCCCTATTCCCTACGAGCAGTACTTC. Translated, it gives CASRGTGAPIPYEQYF.